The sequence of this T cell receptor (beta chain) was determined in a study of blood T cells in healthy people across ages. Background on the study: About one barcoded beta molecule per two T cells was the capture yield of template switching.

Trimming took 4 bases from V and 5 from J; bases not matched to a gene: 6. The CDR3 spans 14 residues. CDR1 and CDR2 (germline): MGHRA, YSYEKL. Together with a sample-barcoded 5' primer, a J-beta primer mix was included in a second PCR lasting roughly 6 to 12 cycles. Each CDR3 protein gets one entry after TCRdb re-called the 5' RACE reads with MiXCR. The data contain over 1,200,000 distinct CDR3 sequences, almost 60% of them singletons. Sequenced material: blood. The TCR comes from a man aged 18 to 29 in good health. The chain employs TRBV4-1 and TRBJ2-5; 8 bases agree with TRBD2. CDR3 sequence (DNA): TGCGCCAGCAGCCGAGGGACTAGTTGGGAGACCCAGTACTTC. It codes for CASSRGTSWETQYF.